The entry that follows covers one T cell receptor (beta chain) sequence. Clones were read by immunoSEQ multiplex PCR, and TCRdb kept only the in-frame ones, dropping some. Among about 200,000 clones listed, around 80% were seen once. V shed 3 bases and J shed 8 bases, with 11 bases lying between them. Germline assignment: CDR1 KGHSH and CDR2 LQKENI. CDR3 length: 14 residues. The sample originates from a study of blood T cell repertoires in COVID-19. Study context: COVID-19 samples, acute and convalescent, were from the United States, Italy and Spain. PBMCs, B-cell-depleted T cells, or T cells provided the cDNA or gDNA that made up the material.

The sequenced sample consisted of peripheral blood. The clonotype comes from a woman between 70 and 85 years old with acute or convalescent COVID-19. This chain uses TRBV18 with TRBJ2-6; tentative D call: TRBD2 (5 bases). This CDR3 reads CASSPELGTNVLTF. Written as DNA, the CDR3 is TGTGCCAGCTCACCTGAACTAGGGACCAACGTCCTGACTTTC.